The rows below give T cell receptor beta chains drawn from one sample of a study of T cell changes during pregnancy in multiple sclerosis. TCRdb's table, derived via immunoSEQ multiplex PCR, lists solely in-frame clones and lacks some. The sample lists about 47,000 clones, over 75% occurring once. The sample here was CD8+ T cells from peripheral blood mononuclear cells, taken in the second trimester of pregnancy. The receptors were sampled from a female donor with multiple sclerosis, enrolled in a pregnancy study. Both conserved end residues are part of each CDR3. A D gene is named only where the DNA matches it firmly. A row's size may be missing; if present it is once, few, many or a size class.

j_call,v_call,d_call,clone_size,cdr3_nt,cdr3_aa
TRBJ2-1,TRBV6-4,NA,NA,TGTGCCAGCAGTGACGGAACAACGGGGGGCCCGGATGAGCAGTTCTTC,CASSDGTTGGPDEQFF
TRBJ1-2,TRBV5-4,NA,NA,TGTGCCAGCAGCTTATACAGCCCAAACTATGGCTACACCTTC,CASSLYSPNYGYTF
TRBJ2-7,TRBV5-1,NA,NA,TGCGCCAGCAGCTTGTCCTCAGGGGACTCCTACGAGCAGTACTTC,CASSLSSGDSYEQYF
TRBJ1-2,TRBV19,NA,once,TGTGCCAGTACTGGGGGGTACGGCTACACCTTC,CASTGGYGYTF
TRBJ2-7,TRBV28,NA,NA,TGTGCCAGCGGATACAGGGTAGGGGTGACAGAGGGTTTCTATCTCACCTACGAGCAGTACTTC,CASGYRVGVTEGFYLTYEQYF
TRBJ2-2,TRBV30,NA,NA,TGTGCCTGGAGTGCCAAACACCAAGACACCGGGGAGCTGTTTTTT,CAWSAKHQDTGELFF
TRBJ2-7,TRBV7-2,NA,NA,TGTGCCAGCAGCTTAGTGGGGGCTAGTACCTACGAGCAGTACTTC,CASSLVGASTYEQYF
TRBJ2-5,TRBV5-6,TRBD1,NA,TGTGCCAGCAGCTTTCTTTTCGACAGGGCGGAAGAGACCCAGTACTTC,CASSFLFDRAEETQYF
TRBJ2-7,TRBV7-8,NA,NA,TGTGCCAGCAGCTTAGCATGGGACTTGGGGCGGGAGCAGTACTTC,CASSLAWDLGREQYF
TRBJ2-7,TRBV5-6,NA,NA,TGTGCCAGCAGCTACGCGAACTACGAGCAGTACTTC,CASSYANYEQYF
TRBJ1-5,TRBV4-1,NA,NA,TGCGCCAGCAGCCTGTTCCCATATCAGCCCCAGCATTTT,CASSLFPYQPQHF
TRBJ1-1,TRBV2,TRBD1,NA,TGTGCCAGCAGGGGGGACAGGGAGACTATGAACACTGAAGCTTTCTTT,CASRGDRETMNTEAFF
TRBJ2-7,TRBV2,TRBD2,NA,TGTGCCAGCAGTGCACTAGCGGATACCTACGAGCAGTACTTC,CASSALADTYEQYF
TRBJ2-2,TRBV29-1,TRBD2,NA,TGCAGCGGAAGCAACGGGGGGTACGGCGGGGAGCTGTTTTTT,CSGSNGGYGGELFF
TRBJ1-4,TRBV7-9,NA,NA,TGTGCCAGCAGCTACTACAGGGTTGAAAAACTGTTTTTT,CASSYYRVEKLFF
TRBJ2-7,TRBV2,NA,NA,TGTGCCAGCAGTGAAGGAGTAATCTCCTACGAGCAGTACTTC,CASSEGVISYEQYF